This T cell receptor beta chain was found in a study of blood T cell repertoires in COVID-19 (dated by TCRdb to the early 2020s). About the full investigation: Samples covering the acute and convalescent phases of COVID-19 were provided by collaborators in the United States, Italy and Spain. Where available, HLA class I and class II types were obtained from metadata supplied by the sample provider rather than from assay-based typing. The dataset comprised deeply sampled blood TCRbeta repertoires from subjects exposed to, actively infected with, or recovered from COVID-19. Nearly every sample came with metadata listing a de-identified subject ID, COVID-19 status, age in years and sex. Samples came from the ongoing ImmuneRACE study (first 160 participants) plus 1,254 subjects from 6 global collaborators. The repertoires were released in a freely available public database meant as a resource for research on the immune response to SARS-CoV-2. The prospective study material was composed of cDNA or gDNA derived from T cells, B-cell-depleted T cells, or PBMCs.

Broader findings and caveats from the paper: Clinical and demographic metadata were provided uncurated, with the amount varying by source and participant.

As to this clone: There is no known antigen for this receptor. Base qualities are not recorded, but no much larger clone differs from it by a single base.

Compared with germline, V lacks 4 bases and J lacks 5 bases; bases without a gene match: 1. There are 13 amino acids in the CDR3, from cysteine to phenylalanine inclusive. Only the CDR3 portion is preserved as DNA: 39 bases, with reading frame beginning at the first base. CDR1 and CDR2 are read off the germline V gene (reference sequence) as LGHDT and YNNKEL. The collaborating institutions used their own protocols to collect whole blood in K2EDTA tubes. For TCRbeta analysis, collaborators shipped samples in one of three forms: frozen whole blood, isolated PBMCs, or DNA extracted from either of those sample types. TCRbeta CDR3 regions were amplified from genomic DNA by means of the immunoSEQ Assay, a bias-controlled multiplex PCR. In the source study's methods: The number of nucleated cells in each sample was estimated from the amplification of reference gene primers within the assay. To quantify the absolute abundance of each unique TCRbeta CDR3 rearrangement, sequence reads were collapsed and filtered. Productive Simpson clonality was computed per sample as the square root of Simpson's diversity index over productive rearrangements. The clones in this table, taken by TCRdb from immuneACCESS, are in-frame only. Not every clone is retained; where verified, under half of the shortfall comes from an unresolved V gene, and the cause of the rest is unknown. V, J and clone size derive from that table, while D and trimming were established from the DNA sequence. The sample contains under 200,000 clones, about 80% of them found a single time. The top ten clonotypes cover over 2% of the sample.

The sequenced material came from peripheral blood. This TCR came from a human donor with acute or convalescent COVID-19. The donor label of this sample is uncertain. The chain links TRBV3-1 (or the pseudogene TRBV3-2) with TRBJ1-1, with 10 bases matching TRBD1. CDR3 loop: CASSRTGGTEAFF. The DNA reads as follows: TGTGCCAGCAGCCGGACAGGGGGTACTGAAGCTTTCTTT.